The clone carrying this TCR beta chain has at least ten counts. 5'RACE employing 10-nucleotide random UMIs yielded the cDNA. TCRdb itself ran the 5' RACE reads through MiXCR, one entry per CDR3 protein. This table holds roughly 100,000 distinct CDR3 sequences, 3.5% to 4% found once. The data stem from a study of neurological immune-mediated disorders. This CDR3 is built from 14 residues. V was shortened by 4 bases and J by 3 bases, with 12 bases between the two germline ends. This chain uses TRBV12-3 or TRBV12-4 with TRBJ1-2; D perhaps matches TRBD1 (5 bases). The sequence came from a woman between 18 and 29 years old with multiple sclerosis. Material: PBMCs. The CDR3 DNA reads as TGTGCCAGCAGTTCCGCTGGGGCATACTATGGCTACACCTTC. It translates to CASSSAGAYYGYTF.